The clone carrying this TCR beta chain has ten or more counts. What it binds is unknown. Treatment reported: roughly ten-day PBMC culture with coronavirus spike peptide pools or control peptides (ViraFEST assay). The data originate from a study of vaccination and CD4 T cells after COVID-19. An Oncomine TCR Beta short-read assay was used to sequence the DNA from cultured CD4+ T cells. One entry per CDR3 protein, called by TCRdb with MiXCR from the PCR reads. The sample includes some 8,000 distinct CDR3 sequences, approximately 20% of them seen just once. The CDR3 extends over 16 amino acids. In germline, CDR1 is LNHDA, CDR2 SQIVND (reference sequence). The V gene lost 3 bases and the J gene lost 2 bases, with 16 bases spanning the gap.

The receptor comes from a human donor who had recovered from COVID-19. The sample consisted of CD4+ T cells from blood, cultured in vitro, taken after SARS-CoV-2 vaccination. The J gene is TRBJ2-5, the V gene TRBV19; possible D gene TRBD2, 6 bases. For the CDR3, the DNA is TGTGCCAGTAGTATCGGTGGGGGAGGCCCTCAAGAGACCCAGTACTTC. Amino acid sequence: CASSIGGGGPQETQYF.